This T cell receptor (beta chain) is from a study of blood T cell repertoires in COVID-19. Study information: The United States, Italy and Spain provided the acute and convalescent COVID-19 samples. The cDNA or gDNA used as material had been derived from T cells, B-cell-depleted T cells, or PBMCs.

Original data processing: From reference gene primer amplification, estimates of nucleated cell counts were derived. The method was immunoSEQ multiplex PCR; TCRdb's version includes in-frame clones alone and lacks a portion of them. V and J calls and clone size are those listed in that table; D and trimming were worked out from the DNA. Here the sample spans fewer than 45,000 clones, roughly 90% being singletons. Germline V gives CDR1 LNHDA, CDR2 SQIVND (reference sequence). V gave up 6 bases and J gave up 3 bases, with 8 bases separating them. The CDR3 length is 12 residues. The V call is TRBV19, the J call TRBJ1-2; D not certain. Source material: peripheral blood. This TCR was recovered from a man aged 55 to 70 with active or convalescent COVID-19. CDR3 in DNA: TGTGCCAGTAGCGAGGGTTACTATGGCTACACCTTC. This sequence encodes CASSEGYYGYTF.